This T cell receptor (beta chain) appears in the sequencing data of a study of liver allograft versus peripheral blood T cells. The overall study: Within transplanted livers, the T cell receptor repertoires were examined and compared against the repertoires present in the peripheral blood of liver transplant recipients.

Germline-derived CDR1 and CDR2 are GTSNPN and SVGIG (reference sequence). The CDR3 covers 12 residues. Trimming stripped 8 bases from V and 7 bases from J, with 12 bases between. With regard to this clonotype: Its specificity is not known.

One entry per CDR3 protein, called by TCRdb with MiXCR from the reads. The sample carries roughly 10,000 distinct CDR3 sequences, about 18% recorded once. Whole-study findings and limits: According to reports, the T cell receptor repertoires inside liver allografts differed from those in peripheral blood.

The TCR sequence derives from a human patient who had a liver transplant. Some T cells could come from the graft donor. V and J are TRBV30 and TRBJ1-6; TRBD1 might be the D (6 bases). CDR3 amino acids: CAGGGQNSPLHF. In DNA form, the CDR3 reads TGTGCCGGGGGGGGGCAAAATTCACCCCTCCACTTT.